The 27 T cell receptor beta chains given below trace back to one sample, sequenced in a study of T cell responses to AZD1222 COVID-19 vaccine. The data were produced by immunoSEQ multiplex PCR, yet TCRdb's version contains in-frame clones alone and is incomplete. The sample includes more than 100,000 clones, 87% of them seen just once. The sample in question was peripheral blood, obtained on day 0 of AZD1222 vaccination. The receptors come from an adult in good health.

The genes are TRBV7-2 and TRBJ1-4; a possible D gene is TRBD1 (5 bases). The CDR3 has 16 residues. The V end was cut by 2 bases, the J end by 2 bases, with 12 bases between. Germline V CDR1 and CDR2: SGHTA, FQGNSA. CDR3 nucleotides: TGTGCCAGCAGCTTATTTTCAGGGTCTACTAATGAAAAACTGTTTTTT. It translates to CASSLFSGSTNEKLFF.

This chain links TRBV7-9 with TRBJ1-1, with 9 bases that match TRBD1. The CDR3 runs 17 residues. Germline CDR1 SEHNR, CDR2 FQNEAQ (reference sequence). V was pared by 5 bases and J by 1 base, with 11 bases of the junction left unmatched. CDR3 DNA sequence: TGTGCCAGCAGCCGGGACAGGGATGGGAGTACGAACACTGAAGCTTTCTTT. Residues: CASSRDRDGSTNTEAFF.

This clone appeared a few times. Other DNA sequences in this specimen translate into the identical CDR3. For the CDR3, the DNA is TGTGCCAGCAGCCAGACTAGCGGGGGGGCCGGAGAGACCCAGTACTTC. The encoded protein is CASSQTSGGAGETQYF. The chain couples TRBV7-2 to TRBJ2-5, with 14 bases aligning to TRBD2. CDR3 size: 16 residues. The junction had 6 bases not matched to a gene; V was cut back by 5 bases and J by 4 bases. In germline, CDR1 is SGHTA, CDR2 FQGNSA.

The chain is built from TRBV24-1 and TRBJ2-5, with D unclear. The V and J ends lost 3 bases and 5 bases respectively, with 9 bases between them. The CDR3 consists of 13 residues. In germline, CDR1 is KGHDR, CDR2 SFDVKD. The CDR3 here is CATSDPSLETQYF. The CDR3 bases are TGTGCCACCAGTGATCCTAGTCTGGAGACCCAGTACTTC.

The V gene is TRBV24-1, the J gene TRBJ2-7; no clear D. Germline CDR1 KGHDR, CDR2 SFDVKD. The CDR3 loop spans 13 amino acids. The ends were cut back, 2 bases at V and 6 bases at J, with 10 bases in the middle. As DNA, the CDR3 is TGTGCCACCAGTGATTCCGTTCACCGCGAGCAGTACTTC. As protein: CATSDSVHREQYF.

The J gene is TRBJ1-5, the V gene TRBV28; D not resolved. The CDR3 has 14 residues. V was shortened by 2 bases and J by 5 bases, with 10 bases between the two germline ends. Looked up from germline, CDR1 is MDHEN and CDR2 is SYDVKM. DNA of the CDR3: TGTGCCAGCAGTTTACTGGACGGGTATCAGCCCCAGCATTTT. Amino acid sequence: CASSLLDGYQPQHF.

The rearrangement uses TRBV14 and TRBJ2-6; TRBD1 or TRBD2 may be the D gene (5 bases each). Trimming cost V 1 base and J 0 bases, with 13 bases left between them. The germline V gene has CDR1 SGHDN and CDR2 FVKESK. The CDR3 has 18 residues. Here the CDR3 reads CASSQVGVQSSGANVLTF. The CDR3 nucleotides read TGTGCCAGCAGCCAAGTGGGGGTTCAGAGCTCTGGGGCCAACGTCCTGACTTTC.

V usage is TRBV7-3 and J usage is TRBJ2-7, with a possible D match to TRBD2 (5 bases). CDR3 length equals 13 residues. Germline V gives CDR1 SGHTA, CDR2 FQGTGA. The V end lost 5 bases, the J end lost 2 bases, and 10 bases lay between the germline ends. CDR3 DNA: TGTGCCAGCAGCCCAGGACTGACCTACGAGCAGTACTTC. Its protein product is CASSPGLTYEQYF.

This clone turned up a few times. The chain links TRBV6-1 to TRBJ2-7; 8 bases match TRBD1. The CDR3 loop spans 14 amino acids. V lost 2 bases and J lost 6; bases outside the gene matches: 6. The V gene's germline CDR1 is MNHNS and CDR2 SASEGT. DNA for the CDR3: TGTGCCAGCAGTGAATCTCATGACAGGGGCGAGCAGTACTTC. It translates to CASSESHDRGEQYF.

The J gene is TRBJ1-4, the V gene TRBV28; D unresolved. CDR1 and CDR2 (germline): MDHEN, SYDVKM. This CDR3 is 14 amino acids long. V was cut by 3 bases and J by 5 bases, with 10 bases left in between. CDR3 in DNA: TGTGCCAGCAGTTTGGAGGTGCTGAATGAAAAACTGTTTTTT. Residues: CASSLEVLNEKLFF.

V is TRBV28 and J is TRBJ1-2; D remains unclear. Trimming stripped 5 bases from V and 5 bases from J, with 12 bases between. The length of the CDR3 is 13 residues. The germline V gene encodes CDR1 MDHEN and CDR2 SYDVKM. The CDR3 region has the DNA TGTGCCAGCAGTAGACTGATGGGGTATGGCTACACCTTC. It specifies CASSRLMGYGYTF.

This chain's CDR3 is CASSQGQGAIGELFF. The CDR3 bases are TGCGCCAGCAGCCAGGGACAGGGGGCCATCGGGGAGCTGTTTTTT. This chain connects TRBV5-1 to TRBJ2-2; TRBD1 aligns across 12 bases. The CDR3 contains 15 residues. CDR1 and CDR2 (germline): SGHRS, YFSETQ. Unmatched junction bases numbered 5, after V lost 4 bases and J lost 7 bases. The full variable domain, its missing parts supplied by reference TRBV5-1 and TRBJ2-2, is KAGVTQTPRYLIKTRGQQVTLSCSPISGHRSVSWYQQTPGQGLQFLFEYFSETQRNKGNFPGRFSGRQFSNSRSEMNVSTLELGDSALYLCASSQGQGAIGELFFGEGSRLTVL.

The V and J genes are TRBV6-5 and TRBJ2-2, with D hard to call. This CDR3 is 13 amino acids long. V lost 6 bases and J 4 bases, leaving 9 bases between the germline ends. CDR1 is MNHEY, CDR2 SVGAGI, per germline. CDR3 region: CASSLGRTGELFF. CDR3 DNA sequence: TGTGCCAGCAGCCTCGGGCGCACCGGGGAGCTGTTTTTT.

This sequence joins TRBV12-3 or TRBV12-4 and TRBJ2-7; D is uncertain. The CDR3 is 12 residues long. V was clipped by 5 bases and J by 7 bases, with 12 bases between them. In nucleotides, the CDR3 is TGTGCCAGCAGTCCCCGGCAAGGGGAGCAGTACTTC. It is translated as CASSPRQGEQYF.

This chain joins TRBV5-8 and TRBJ2-2; 8 bases line up with TRBD1. Germline CDR1 SGHTS, CDR2 YDEGEE. V was pared by 0 bases and J by 7 bases, with 20 bases of the junction left unmatched. The CDR3 covers 20 residues. The CDR3 nucleotides are TGTGCCAGCAGCTTGGATCTGGCGGCTTTGCGCGCAGGGGGCAACGGGGAGCTGTTTTTT. It is translated as CASSLDLAALRAGGNGELFF. The entire variable domain, with the rest obtained from reference TRBV5-8 and TRBJ2-2, is as follows: EAGVTQSPTHLIKTRGQQATLRCSPISGHTSVYWYQQALGLGLQFLLWYDEGEERNRGNFPPRFSGRQFPNYSSELNVNALELEDSALYLCASSLDLAALRAGGNGELFFGEGSRLTVL.

This clone was seen only once. V gene TRBV2 combines with J gene TRBJ1-1, with a weak D call TRBD1 (6 bases). The CDR3 runs 15 residues. V dropped 6 bases and J dropped 4 bases, with 18 bases sitting between them. Germline CDR1 SNHLY, CDR2 FYNNEI. The CDR3 loop reads CASRVEGEVSTEAFF. The CDR3 DNA follows: TGTGCCAGCAGGGTGGAGGGGGAGGTTAGCACTGAAGCTTTCTTT.

This chain connects TRBV11-2 to TRBJ1-6; a weak D match, TRBD1 (6 bases). Germline CDR1 is SGHAT and CDR2 is FQNNGV. This CDR3 comprises 15 residues. The V and J ends lost 4 bases and 6 bases respectively, with 13 bases between them. CDR3 region: CASSSRGAGNSPLHF. The CDR3 bases are TGTGCCAGCAGCTCCCGGGGGGCTGGTAATTCACCCCTCCACTTT.

The V gene is TRBV4-3, the J gene TRBJ2-7; D unresolved. The CDR3 covers 15 residues. V lost 0 bases and J 6 bases, leaving 15 bases between the germline ends. Germline assignment: CDR1 LGHNA and CDR2 YSLEER. CDR3 DNA: TGCGCCAGCAGCCAAGATTCAGAGAAGGGTAGCGAGCAGTACTTC. It yields the protein CASSQDSEKGSEQYF.

This chain links TRBV7-2 with TRBJ1-1, with D uncertain. The CDR3 totals 13 residues. Germline V gives CDR1 SGHTA, CDR2 FQGNSA. V lost 5 bases and J lost 1, with 8 bases in between. The CDR3: CASSRLGNTEAFF. The CDR3 coding sequence is TGTGCCAGCAGCAGGTTAGGGAACACTGAAGCTTTCTTT.

The gene calls are TRBV14 and TRBJ1-6; D remains ambiguous. Between the trimmed V and J ends, which lost 0 bases and 14 bases, there was a span of 14 bases. Germline V gene lookup returns CDR1 SGHDN and CDR2 FVKESK. This CDR3 is 14 amino acids long. CDR3 protein: CASSQDPRRETLHF. Here the CDR3 DNA reads TGTGCCAGCAGCCAAGATCCCAGGCGTGAGACCCTCCACTTT.

Only a few counts were recorded for this clone. The rearrangement uses TRBV5-4 and TRBJ1-1, with D unresolved. This CDR3 has 12 amino acids. The germline gives CDR1 SGHNT, CDR2 YYREEE (reference sequence). With 4 bases removed from V and 2 bases from J, the gap between germline ends came to 6 bases. The CDR3 is CASSGDNTEAFF. The CDR3 coding sequence is TGTGCCAGCAGCGGAGACAACACTGAAGCTTTCTTT.

Points on this clone: The same CDR3 is also encoded by other DNA sequences in this sample. The rearrangement uses TRBV7-8 and TRBJ2-7; TRBD1 matches 8 bases. V dropped 5 bases and J dropped 4; count of bases not matched to a gene: 4. This CDR3 is built from 13 residues. Germline values: CDR1 SGHVS, CDR2 FQNEAQ. The CDR3 sequence: CASSLDRGYEQYF. In DNA form, the CDR3 reads TGTGCCAGCAGCCTCGACAGGGGATACGAGCAGTACTTC.

The V and J genes are TRBV28 and TRBJ1-1; D is unclear. V lost 1 base, J lost 7 bases, and 10 bases lay in between. Germline lookup yields CDR1 MDHEN and CDR2 SYDVKM. The CDR3 extends over 13 amino acids. The CDR3 sequence is CASSLSGRREAFF. DNA for the CDR3: TGTGCCAGCAGTTTATCCGGCCGCCGTGAAGCTTTCTTT.

The J gene is TRBJ2-3, the V gene TRBV5-1; TRBD1 is a possible D gene (6 bases). The CDR3 is 18 amino acids. Per germline, CDR1 SGHRS and CDR2 YFSETQ. V was cut by 0 bases and J by 2 bases, with 19 bases left in between. CDR3 loop: CASSLAPWQGTSTDTQYF. Here the CDR3 DNA reads TGCGCCAGCAGCTTGGCCCCCTGGCAGGGGACATCCACAGATACGCAGTATTTT.

The chain employs TRBV24-1 and TRBJ2-1; D unclear. Germline lookup yields CDR1 KGHDR and CDR2 SFDVKD. Trimming shortened V by 4 bases and J by 4 bases, and 10 bases separated the two germline ends. The CDR3 loop spans 14 amino acids. CDR3 bases: TGTGCCACCAGTGACACCACAAAGTACAATGAGCAGTTCTTC. Encoded protein: CATSDTTKYNEQFF.

This clone was counted once. The rearrangement joins TRBV6-1 to TRBJ1-2; D unresolved. The germline V gene encodes CDR1 MNHNS and CDR2 SASEGT. Trimming stripped 1 base from V and 3 bases from J, with 12 bases between. This CDR3 has 15 amino acids. The CDR3 here is CASSEGFLGDYGYTF. The CDR3 region has the DNA TGTGCCAGCAGTGAAGGGTTCCTCGGGGACTATGGCTACACCTTC.

CDR3 in amino acids: CASSQLGGSNQPQHF. The CDR3 DNA follows: TGTGCCAGCAGCCAACTAGGGGGGAGCAATCAGCCCCAGCATTTT. The J gene is TRBJ1-5, the V gene TRBV2; a possible D gene is TRBD1 (6 bases). The CDR3 totals 15 residues. Trimming took off 6 bases at V and 1 base at J, with 13 bases between the two ends. Germline V gene sequence: CDR1 SNHLY, CDR2 FYNNEI.